A selection of T cell receptor beta chains follows, all from one sample in a study of blood T cell repertoires in COVID-19. Profiled with immunoSEQ multiplex PCR; TCRdb holds only in-frame clones, not every one. This sample has around 170,000 clones, with approximately 81% found just once. Sequenced: peripheral blood. All receptors derive from a man aged 18-30 years with active or convalescent COVID-19. The CDR3 runs from the conserved cysteine through the conserved F or W. A D gene is named only where the DNA matches it firmly. Part of the rows lack a size; the others show once, few, many or a class for expanded clones.

>TRBV4-1|TRBJ1-5|.|.
CASSPGVGQPQHF
TGCGCCAGCAGCCCAGGGGTTGGGCAGCCCCAGCATTTT
>TRBV28|TRBJ1-2|.|.
CASSGGANYGYTF
TGTGCCAGCAGCGGAGGGGCGAACTATGGCTACACCTTC
>TRBV4-2|TRBJ1-2|few|.
CASSPPGVPDYGYTF
TGTGCCAGCAGCCCCCCAGGGGTCCCGGACTATGGCTACACCTTC
>TRBV19|TRBJ2-1|.|.
CASSIRPGVSSYNEQFF
TGTGCCAGTAGTATTCGACCAGGGGTGAGCTCCTACAATGAGCAGTTCTTC
>TRBV18|TRBJ1-1|.|TRBD1
CASSPTGQGLNTEAFF
TGTGCCAGCTCACCTACCGGACAGGGTTTAAACACTGAAGCTTTCTTT
>TRBV7-2|TRBJ2-7|.|TRBD1
CASSIGTGGYEQYF
TGTGCCAGCAGCATAGGGACAGGGGGCTACGAGCAGTACTTC
>TRBV5-6|TRBJ2-2|.|.
CASSLDSRHRELFF
TGTGCCAGCAGCTTGGATTCGAGGCACCGGGAGCTGTTTTTT
>TRBV6-4|TRBJ1-6|.|.
CASSESLYDGSYNSPLHF
TGTGCCAGCAGTGAATCCCTATACGACGGGTCCTATAATTCACCCCTCCACTTT
>TRBV5-5|TRBJ2-7|.|.
CASSLAPPYEQYF
TGTGCCAGCAGCTTGGCTCCCCCCTACGAGCAGTACTTC
>TRBV13|TRBJ2-7|.|.
CASSLWTSTSPQVFKQYF
TGTGCCAGCAGCTTATGGACCTCAACTAGCCCACAAGTTTTCAAGCAGTACTTC
>TRBV7-2|TRBJ2-7|.|TRBD2
CASSESSGRVYEQYF
TGTGCCAGCAGCGAGAGTAGCGGGAGGGTTTACGAGCAGTACTTC
>TRBV19|TRBJ2-3|.|.
CASVDRSSTDTQYF
TGTGCCAGTGTTGACAGATCTAGCACAGATACGCAGTATTTT
>TRBV7-9|TRBJ2-1|.|TRBD2
CASSLSGNSYNEQFF
TGTGCCAGCAGCTTAAGCGGGAATTCCTACAATGAGCAGTTCTTC
>TRBV7-9|TRBJ2-3|once|.
CASSLQGGTQYF
TGTGCCAGCAGCTTACAGGGCGGTACGCAGTATTTT
>TRBV19|TRBJ1-1|.|.
CASSIDGFAEAFF
TGTGCCAGTAGTATAGACGGGTTCGCTGAAGCTTTCTTT
>TRBV18|TRBJ1-5|few|TRBD1
CASSPVGQGGIYNQPQHF
TGTGCCAGCTCACCAGTGGGACAGGGTGGGATCTACAATCAGCCCCAGCATTTT
>TRBV19|TRBJ2-3|.|.
CASSIGTGAGDTQYF
TGTGCCAGTAGTATAGGAACGGGAGCCGGAGATACGCAGTATTTT
>TRBV4-1|TRBJ2-2|.|.
CASARGGSATGELFF
TGCGCCAGCGCAAGGGGGGGCTCGGCCACCGGGGAGCTGTTTTTT
>TRBV6-1|TRBJ1-4|.|TRBD1
CASSEGGQGSEKLFF
TGTGCCAGCAGTGAAGGCGGACAGGGGAGTGAAAAACTGTTTTTT
>TRBV29-1|TRBJ2-3|.|.
CSVENPARLDWSALQVDTQYF
TGCAGCGTTGAAAATCCCGCCCGTCTAGACTGGAGCGCCCTACAAGTTGATACGCAGTATTTT
>TRBV20-1|TRBJ1-2|once|.
CSASPGAGYGYTF
TGCAGTGCTAGTCCAGGGGCTGGCTATGGCTACACCTTC
>TRBV19|TRBJ2-5|.|TRBD1
CASSIGQGIETQYF
TGTGCCAGTAGTATTGGACAGGGGATCGAGACCCAGTACTTC
>TRBV21-1|TRBJ1-2|.|.
CASSTRAGVNYGYTF
TGTGCCAGCAGCACCCGGGCGGGGGTCAACTATGGCTACACCTTC
>TRBV5-1|TRBJ1-1|.|.
CASRPGEGNTEAFF
TGCGCCAGCAGGCCCGGGGAGGGGAACACTGAAGCTTTCTTT
>TRBV10-3|TRBJ2-7|.|TRBD1
CAISETGVEQYF
TGTGCCATCAGTGAGACAGGGGTCGAGCAGTACTTC
>TRBV9|TRBJ1-3|.|.
CASNGGDDSGNTIYF
TGTGCCAGCAACGGGGGGGACGACTCTGGAAACACCATATATTTT
>TRBV19|TRBJ1-1|.|.
CASSWTEDTEAFF
TGTGCCAGTAGTTGGACAGAAGACACTGAAGCTTTCTTT
>TRBV3-1/TRBV3-2|TRBJ2-4|.|.
CASSQVSSQQAGLAKNIQYF
TGTGCCAGCAGCCAAGTTTCTTCTCAACAGGCAGGTCTAGCCAAAAACATTCAGTACTTC
>TRBV7-7|TRBJ1-2|.|TRBD1
CASANLGGDRGGGYTF
TGTGCCAGCGCCAATCTAGGTGGGGACAGAGGTGGAGGCTACACCTTC
>TRBV12-5|TRBJ1-1|.|.
CASGSTGMNTEAFF
TGTGCTAGTGGTTCAACAGGGATGAACACTGAAGCTTTCTTT
>TRBV6-5|TRBJ2-5|.|TRBD1
CASPVRGREETQYF
TGTGCCTCACCGGTCAGGGGGCGAGAAGAGACCCAGTACTTC
>TRBV6-6|TRBJ1-6|.|.
CASSYAGQVNSPLHF
TGTGCCAGCAGTTACGCCGGTCAGGTGAATTCACCCCTCCACTTT
>TRBV2|TRBJ2-5|.|TRBD1
CASSRRQGEETQYF
TGTGCCAGCAGCCGTCGGCAGGGGGAAGAGACCCAGTACTTC
>TRBV5-8|TRBJ2-5|.|.
CASSFWGRSETQYF
TGTGCCAGCAGCTTCTGGGGCCGGTCGGAGACCCAGTACTTC
>TRBV27|TRBJ1-4|.|.
CASSSNREIEKLFF
TGTGCCAGCAGTTCTAACAGGGAGATTGAAAAACTGTTTTTT
>TRBV5-8|TRBJ1-4|.|.
CASSLGQAYNEKLFF
TGTGCCAGCAGCTTGGGACAGGCCTATAATGAAAAACTGTTTTTT
>TRBV30|TRBJ2-1|.|.
CAWERAGEQFF
TGTGCCTGGGAAAGAGCCGGTGAGCAGTTCTTC
>TRBV6-4|TRBJ1-6|once|TRBD1
CASSENEQGDSPLHF
TGTGCCAGCAGTGAGAATGAACAGGGGGATTCACCCCTCCACTTT
>TRBV2|TRBJ1-2|.|TRBD1
CASRTTGIYGYTF
TGTGCCAGCAGAACGACAGGGATCTATGGCTACACCTTC
>TRBV6-6|TRBJ2-2|.|.
CASSPPRRGANTGELFF
TGTGCCAGCAGTCCCCCTAGGCGGGGCGCGAACACCGGGGAGCTGTTTTTT
>TRBV6-2/TRBV6-3|TRBJ1-5|.|.
CASSYSGGGGSQHF
TGTGCCAGCAGTTACTCCGGGGGAGGCGGGTCCCAGCATTTT
>TRBV5-1|TRBJ2-5|.|TRBD2
CASSLGGEGYQETQYF
TGCGCCAGCAGCTTGGGTGGGGAGGGCTACCAAGAGACCCAGTACTTC
>TRBV19|TRBJ2-3|.|.
CASSIRGGRTDTQYF
TGTGCCAGTAGTATAAGAGGGGGTCGCACAGATACGCAGTATTTT
>TRBV6-1|TRBJ2-1|.|.
CASSEARIYNEQFF
TGTGCCAGCAGTGAAGCCAGAATATACAATGAGCAGTTCTTC
>TRBV2|TRBJ2-1|.|TRBD2
CASRLQTSGSYNEQFF
TGTGCCAGCAGACTCCAGACTAGCGGGTCCTACAATGAGCAGTTCTTC
>TRBV5-1|TRBJ2-4|.|TRBD1
CASSVGQGGQYF
TGCGCCAGCAGCGTTGGACAGGGTGGTCAGTACTTC
>TRBV28|TRBJ1-1|.|.
CASSLRLQAFF
TGTGCCAGCAGTTTGAGACTGCAAGCTTTCTTT
>TRBV7-9|TRBJ1-1|.|.
CASSLDGGYTEAFF
TGTGCCAGCAGCTTAGACGGGGGGTACACTGAAGCTTTCTTT
>TRBV2|TRBJ2-5|.|.
CASSEGGWETQYF
TGTGCCAGCAGTGAAGGGGGCTGGGAGACCCAGTACTTC
>TRBV6-5|TRBJ1-4|.|TRBD1
CASSFSKTGVTEKLFF
TGTGCCAGCAGTTTCTCAAAAACAGGGGTCACTGAAAAACTGTTTTTT
>TRBV19|TRBJ1-1|.|.
CASSIGNTEAFF
TGTGCCAGTAGTATCGGGAACACTGAAGCTTTCTTT
>TRBV15|TRBJ1-2|once|.
CATSREAGRGNGYTF
TGTGCCACCAGCAGAGAGGCGGGGCGCGGAAATGGCTACACCTTC
>TRBV5-1|TRBJ2-2|.|TRBD2
CASSSRTSGKTGELFF
TGCGCCAGCAGCTCCAGGACTAGCGGGAAAACCGGGGAGCTGTTTTTT